Each of the 2 T cell receptor beta chains below was sequenced from the same sample in a study of monozygotic twins with inflammatory bowel disease. TCRdb reprocessed the 5' RACE reads and stores each CDR3 protein as one record, lacking DNA. The listing records 350,000 to 550,000 distinct CDR3 sequences. The sequenced material came from blood. The receptors derive from a human donor with ulcerative colitis or Crohn's disease, or a healthy co-twin of an affected twin (not recorded which).

V and J are TRBV7-3 and TRBJ2-1; TCRdb lists TRBD1, though no DNA is available to test this call. The CDR3 runs to 12 residues. Germline V lookup: CDR1 SGHTA, CDR2 FQGTGA. CDR3 loop: CASSPQGGEQFF.

The CDR3 loop reads CASSPRANTEAFF. The chain is built from TRBV7-9 and TRBJ1-1. The germline V gene has CDR1 SEHNR and CDR2 FQNEAQ (reference sequence). CDR3 length: 13 residues.